Detailed here is one T cell receptor beta chain. This sample's time point: pretreatment peripheral blood. The sample is drawn from a study of PD-L1 blockade in urothelial cancer. Study in general: Patients arrived having already received 0 to 3 prior chemotherapy regimens.

Assay used: immunoSEQ multiplex PCR; TCRdb lists only in-frame clones, some missing. This sample carries some 65,000 clones, 80% to 85% of them seen once, and the ten largest clones take roughly 3.2%. This CDR3 contains 16 residues. V lost 3 bases and J lost 2; bases outside the gene matches: 10. Germline loops: CDR1 GTSNPN, CDR2 SVGIG (reference sequence). Sample: PBMCs, taken around atezolizumab (anti-PD-L1) treatment. The sequence was collected from a man between 65 and 85 years old with urothelial cancer. The chain is built from TRBV30 and TRBJ2-3; 8 bases map to TRBD2. CDR3: CAWSVGAGGPTDTQYF. The CDR3 DNA reads TGTGCCTGGAGCGTAGGGGCGGGAGGTCCCACAGATACGCAGTATTTT.